This T cell receptor beta chain was captured by sequencing in a study of OX40 agonist ivuxolimab in advanced cancers. The wider study: Dose-escalation patients suffered from hepatocellular carcinoma, melanoma, renal cell or head and neck cancer.

The sample holds one count of this clone. TCRdb keeps only in-frame clones here, not all; method: immunoSEQ multiplex PCR. The data hold about 60,000 clones, with about nine tenths observed a single time. The CDR3 covers 15 residues. Germline V CDR1 and CDR2: MNHNS, SASEGT. The ends lost 7 bases at V and 2 bases at J; junction bases unmatched: 9. This clonotype was obtained from an adult with an advanced solid tumor such as melanoma, head and neck, liver or kidney cancer. The chain combines TRBV6-1 with TRBJ1-1, with 8 bases lining up with TRBD1. The sample in question was CD4+ or CD8+ T cells sorted from blood, obtained in a trial of the OX40 agonist ivuxolimab. The CDR3 DNA follows: TGTGCCAGCAAGTCGACAGGGGAAGTAAACACTGAAGCTTTCTTT. This codes for CASKSTGEVNTEAFF.